The entry that follows covers one TCR beta chain sequence. Its antigen is not known. CDR3 length: 13 residues. The V end was cut by 1 base, the J end by 5 bases, with 8 bases between. The germline gives CDR1 SGHTA, CDR2 FQGNSA. The data stem from a study of post-analysis software for immune sequencing data. As for the study in general: Relapsing-remitting, secondary progressive and progressive-relapsing multiple sclerosis were all included among the disease courses.

Unique-molecular-identifier-tagged TCR beta cDNA libraries were used. The authors obtained 500,000 or so cDNA molecules from approximately 1 to 10 million T cells. TCRdb called the PCR reads again in MiXCR, with one record for every CDR3 protein. The table includes hundreds of thousands of distinct CDR3 sequences, approximately 57% detected once. Whole-study findings and limits: By F measure, strong co-clustering occurred among samples prepared in the same batch. The study found TRBV5-6, TRBV5-1 and TRBV20-1 among a few TRBV segments more frequent in patients than controls. Compared with controls, patients showed significantly lower normalized Chao1 diversity.

The sequence derives from a girl aged 10-17 years with multiple sclerosis. The chain joins TRBV7-2 to TRBJ1-1; D unclear. Sequenced sample: blood. CDR3: CASSLGSGTEAFF. The CDR3 region has the DNA TGTGCCAGCAGCTTAGGGTCGGGGACTGAAGCTTTCTTT.